A single sample is the source of the 11 T cell receptor beta chains below, sequenced in a study of blood T cell repertoires in COVID-19. Only in-frame clones appear in the TCRdb table, and some are missing; sequencing was by immunoSEQ multiplex PCR. The sample contains 150,000 or so clones, approximately 79% of which appear only once. The specimen was peripheral blood. The receptors come from a woman aged 80 or over with acute or convalescent COVID-19.

The genes are TRBV5-1 and TRBJ1-1; D uncertain. Deletions cut 0 bases from V and 4 bases from J, with 7 bases between. Germline CDR1 reads SGHRS; CDR2 reads YFSETQ. The CDR3 runs to 13 residues. This CDR3 is CASSLDPGTEAFF. In nucleotides, the CDR3 is TGCGCCAGCAGCTTGGACCCGGGCACTGAAGCTTTCTTT.

The chain links TRBV28 to TRBJ2-5; 7 nucleotides match TRBD1. In germline, CDR1 is MDHEN, CDR2 SYDVKM. The CDR3 consists of 15 residues. V dropped 1 base and J dropped 5; count of bases not matched to a gene: 7. The CDR3 sequence is CASSLSGGGWETQYF. For the CDR3, the DNA is TGTGCCAGCAGTTTATCAGGGGGTGGCTGGGAGACCCAGTACTTC.

The count of this clone is one. The chain uses TRBV28 and TRBJ1-5; TRBD1 is a possible D gene (6 bases). The V gene lost 5 bases and the J gene lost 3 bases, with 11 bases spanning the gap. Germline-derived CDR1 and CDR2 are MDHEN and SYDVKM. This CDR3 is built from 14 residues. The CDR3 nucleotides read TGTGCCAGCAGTGGCGACAGGTTCAATCAGCCCCAGCATTTT. Its protein product is CASSGDRFNQPQHF.

V gene TRBV3-1 (or the pseudogene TRBV3-2) combines with J gene TRBJ1-6; D is uncertain. Trimming took off 1 base at V and 7 bases at J, with 8 bases between the two ends. This CDR3 region has 14 residues. From germline, CDR1 is LGHDT and CDR2 YNNKEL (reference sequence). CDR3 loop: CASSQVEGNSPLHF. CDR3 nucleotides: TGTGCCAGCAGCCAAGTTGAGGGAAATTCACCCCTCCACTTT.

The CDR3 sequence is CASSPALQGEQYF. CDR3 DNA: TGTGCCAGCAGCCCGGCTCTCCAGGGCGAGCAGTACTTC. The chain uses TRBV6-6 and TRBJ2-7; a possible D gene is TRBD1 (5 bases). Germline values: CDR1 MNHNY, CDR2 SVGAGI (reference sequence). Trimming left V 6 bases short and J 6 bases short, with 15 bases between. The CDR3 sequence is 13 residues long.

The chain has TRBV7-2 and TRBJ1-1, with D perhaps matching TRBD1 (5 bases). V lost 4 bases, J lost 3 bases, and 9 bases lay in between. Per the germline V gene, CDR1 is SGHTA and CDR2 is FQGNSA. CDR3 length equals 13 residues. The CDR3, as DNA: TGTGCCAGCAGCTCCCAGACAGACACTGAAGCTTTCTTT. Translating gives CASSSQTDTEAFF.

This chain connects TRBV10-3 to TRBJ2-5; 7 bases line up with TRBD1. CDR3 length: 14 amino acids. The trim removed 6 bases at V and 5 bases at J, leaving 9 bases unmatched. Germline V gene lookup returns CDR1 ENHRY and CDR2 SYGVKD. CDR3 residues: CAISAQGSGETQYF. In nucleotides, the CDR3 is TGTGCCATCAGCGCACAGGGGTCCGGGGAGACCCAGTACTTC.

As concerns this clone: Its ends do not fully match the called genes, so a read error is possible. This chain joins TRBV18 and TRBJ1-5; 7 bases agree with TRBD1. The CDR3 has 15 residues. Germline V CDR1 and CDR2: KGHSH, LQKENI. Here the CDR3 DNA reads TGTGCCAGCTCTCCACCGGGACAGCTCAATCAGCCCCAGCATTTT. Its protein is CASSPPGQLNQPQHF.

V and J are TRBV5-6 and TRBJ2-7; 7 bases line up with TRBD1. The CDR3 spans 13 residues. Germline CDR1 is SGHDT and CDR2 is YYEEEE. V lost 8 bases, J lost 1 base, and 6 bases stayed unmatched. CDR3 DNA sequence: TGTGCCAGTATCGACAGGGTTTCCTACGAGCAGTACTTC. It yields the protein CASIDRVSYEQYF. Full variable domain (missing parts from reference TRBV5-6 and TRBJ2-7): DAGVTQSPTHLIKTRGQQVTLRCSPKSGHDTVSWYQQALGQGPQFIFQYYEEEERQRGNFPDRFSGHQFPNYSSELNVNALLLGDSALYLCASIDRVSYEQYFGPGTRLTVT.

The chain is built from TRBV27 and TRBJ2-1; 9 bases are a match to TRBD2. Germline assignment: CDR1 MNHEY and CDR2 SMNVEV (reference sequence). Trimming cost V 7 bases and J 6 bases; bases outside gene matches: 25. CDR3 length equals 20 residues. CDR3 coding DNA: TGTGCCAGCAACAAAAAAGCGGCTAGCGGGAACCTAATGGCCCCCAATGAGCAGTTCTTC. Translating it yields CASNKKAASGNLMAPNEQFF.

The chain employs TRBV24-1 and TRBJ2-5; TRBD2 might be the D (6 bases). Germline assignment: CDR1 KGHDR and CDR2 SFDVKD. The V end was cut by 4 bases, the J end by 4 bases, with 12 bases between. The CDR3 is made up of 14 amino acids. CDR3 amino acids: CATSEPRGIETQYF. CDR3 bases: TGTGCCACCAGTGAGCCCCGCGGGATAGAGACCCAGTACTTC.